This TCR beta chain comes out of a study of shared clonotypes between healthy human individuals. The repertoire was sequenced with immunoSEQ multiplex PCR; TCRdb's copy has only in-frame clones and lacks some. Of roughly 1.5 million clones in the sample, around 98% are singletons; the top ten hold around 0.47%. The clonotype was recovered from a man younger than 45 in good health. The sample was naive CD4+ T cells sorted from blood. The subset is: CD45RA+ positively selected.

The CDR3 spells CASSHGGPGNTIYF. The CDR3, as DNA: TGTGCCAGCAGCCACGGGGGGCCTGGAAACACCATATATTTT. The chain recombines TRBV7-6 with TRBJ1-3; tentatively, D is TRBD1 (6 bases). This CDR3 has 14 residues. The germline V gene has CDR1 SGHVS and CDR2 FNYEAQ. V lost 5 bases and J lost 2, with 10 bases in between.